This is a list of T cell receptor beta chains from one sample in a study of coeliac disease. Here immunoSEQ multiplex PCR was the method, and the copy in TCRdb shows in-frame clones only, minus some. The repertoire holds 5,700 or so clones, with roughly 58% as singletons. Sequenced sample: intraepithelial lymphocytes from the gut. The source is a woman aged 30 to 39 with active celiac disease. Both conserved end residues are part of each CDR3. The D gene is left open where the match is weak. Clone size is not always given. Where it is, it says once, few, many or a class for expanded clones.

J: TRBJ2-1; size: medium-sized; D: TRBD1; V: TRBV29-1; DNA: TGCAGCGTTGAAGATAAAGGACAGGGGGAAAAGTACAATGAGCAGTTCTTC; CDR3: CSVEDKGQGEKYNEQFF
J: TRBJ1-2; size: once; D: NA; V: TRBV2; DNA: TGTGCCAGCAGAGAAGCCGCAGGGTCTAACTATGGCTACACCTTC; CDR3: CASREAAGSNYGYTF
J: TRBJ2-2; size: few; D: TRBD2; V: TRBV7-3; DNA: TGTGCCAGCAGCTTACGACTAGCGGGGGGCCCGTTTAACACCGGGGAGCTGTTTTTT; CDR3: CASSLRLAGGPFNTGELFF
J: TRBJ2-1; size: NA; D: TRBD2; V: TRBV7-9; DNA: TGTGCCAGCAGCGCGGGACTACTTAGCGGGGATGAGCAGTTCTTC; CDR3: CASSAGLLSGDEQFF
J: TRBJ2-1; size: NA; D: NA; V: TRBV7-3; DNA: TGTGCCAGCAGCTTATACGGAGGACTCCCTCGCGAGCAGTTCTTC; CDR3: CASSLYGGLPREQFF
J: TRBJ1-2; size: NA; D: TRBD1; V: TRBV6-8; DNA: TGTGCCAGCAGGGAACAGGGGGCCCCGTATGGCTACACCTTC; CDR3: CASREQGAPYGYTF
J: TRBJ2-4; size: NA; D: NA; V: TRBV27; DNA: TGTGCCAGCAGTTTTGGGGGGGCCGGGAACATTCAGTACTTC; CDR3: CASSFGGAGNIQYF
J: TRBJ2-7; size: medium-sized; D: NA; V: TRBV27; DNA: TGTGCCAGCAGTTTGATTAGAACAGAACCCTACGAGCAGTACTTC; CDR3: CASSLIRTEPYEQYF
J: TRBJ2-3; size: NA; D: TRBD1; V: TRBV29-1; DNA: TGCAGCGCCGACCGTGGACAGGGGGGTCCAGATACGCAGTATTTT; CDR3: CSADRGQGGPDTQYF
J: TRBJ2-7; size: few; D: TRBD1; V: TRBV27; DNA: TGTGCCAGCAGTTCCTCGTGGACAGGATATTACGAGCAGTACTTC; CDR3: CASSSSWTGYYEQYF
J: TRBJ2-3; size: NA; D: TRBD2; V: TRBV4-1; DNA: TGCGCCAGCAGCCTACTAGCGGGGACGGCAGATACGCAGTATTTT; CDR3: CASSLLAGTADTQYF
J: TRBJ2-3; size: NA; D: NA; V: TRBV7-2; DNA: TGTGCCGGGGCGGAAAGTTATACTAGCACAGATACGCAGTATTTT; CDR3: CAGAESYTSTDTQYF
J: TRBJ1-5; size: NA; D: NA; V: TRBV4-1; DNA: TGCGCCAGCAGCCAAGGTCGGGGTAGCAATCAGCCCCAGCATTTT; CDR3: CASSQGRGSNQPQHF
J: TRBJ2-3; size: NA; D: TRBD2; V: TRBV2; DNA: TGTGCCAGCAGGGAGAGGGGACTAGCGGGTAGCACAGATACGCAGTATTTT; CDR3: CASRERGLAGSTDTQYF
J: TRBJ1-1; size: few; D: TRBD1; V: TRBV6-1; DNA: TGTGCCAGCAGTAGTCACAGGGGCACTGAAGCTTTCTTT; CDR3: CASSSHRGTEAFF
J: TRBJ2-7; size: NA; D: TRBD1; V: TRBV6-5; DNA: TGTGCCAGCAGTTACGACAGGGCCCTCTACGAGCAGTACTTC; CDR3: CASSYDRALYEQYF
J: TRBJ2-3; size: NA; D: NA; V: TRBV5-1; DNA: TGCGCCAGCAGCTTGACGAATGGGGGGATACGAAGCACAGATACGCAGTATTTT; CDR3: CASSLTNGGIRSTDTQYF
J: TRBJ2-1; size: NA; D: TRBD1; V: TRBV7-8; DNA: TGTGCCAGCAGCTCAGGGACAGTCAATGAGCAGTTCTTC; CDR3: CASSSGTVNEQFF
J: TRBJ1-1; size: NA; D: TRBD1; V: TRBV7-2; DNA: TGTGCCAGCAGCGGACAGGTTCGGGCTGAAGCTTTCTTT; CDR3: CASSGQVRAEAFF
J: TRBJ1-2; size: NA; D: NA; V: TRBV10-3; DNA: TGTGCCATCAGTGAGGGGCAGGACTATGGCTACACCTTC; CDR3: CAISEGQDYGYTF
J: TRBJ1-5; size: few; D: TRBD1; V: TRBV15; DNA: TGTGCCACCAGCAGAGATCACCCGGGACAGGGCAATCAGCCCCAGCATTTT; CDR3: CATSRDHPGQGNQPQHF
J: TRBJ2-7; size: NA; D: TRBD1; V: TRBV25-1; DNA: TGTGCCAGCAGAGGCGGGACAGGGGCCTACGAGCAGTACTTC; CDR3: CASRGGTGAYEQYF
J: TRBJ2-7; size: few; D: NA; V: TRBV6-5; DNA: TGTGCCAGCAGTTACTATTGGGGACACCACGAGCAGTACTTC; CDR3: CASSYYWGHHEQYF
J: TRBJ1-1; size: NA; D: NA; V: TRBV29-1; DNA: TGCAGCGTTTCAACACGGGGAGAAGCTTTCTTT; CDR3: CSVSTRGEAFF
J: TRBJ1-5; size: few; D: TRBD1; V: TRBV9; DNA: TGTGCCAGCAGCGTCGGACAGGGCAGCAATCAGCCCCAGCATTTT; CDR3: CASSVGQGSNQPQHF
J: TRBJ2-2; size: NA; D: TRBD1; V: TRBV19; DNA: TGTGCCAGTAGTGCCCCAGGGGGACGCACCGGGGAGCTGTTTTTT; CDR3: CASSAPGGRTGELFF
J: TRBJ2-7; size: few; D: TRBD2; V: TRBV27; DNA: TGTGCCAGCAGACCTGCGGGGGGTCTCTACGAGCAGTACTTC; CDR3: CASRPAGGLYEQYF
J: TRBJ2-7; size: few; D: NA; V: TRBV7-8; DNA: TGTGCCAGCACCGACAAGCCCTACGAGCAGTACTTC; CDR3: CASTDKPYEQYF
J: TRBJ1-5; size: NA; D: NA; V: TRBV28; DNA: TGTGCCAGCAGCCCTACAGGGACGATCAATCAGCCCCAGCATTTT; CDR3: CASSPTGTINQPQHF
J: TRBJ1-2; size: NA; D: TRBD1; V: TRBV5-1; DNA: TGCGCCAGCAGCTTGGAGACAGGGTACAACTATGGCTACACCTTC; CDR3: CASSLETGYNYGYTF
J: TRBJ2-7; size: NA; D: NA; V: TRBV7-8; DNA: TGTGCCAGCAGTCCCACCAGGGCGGGGGCCGTCTACGAGCAGTACTTC; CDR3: CASSPTRAGAVYEQYF
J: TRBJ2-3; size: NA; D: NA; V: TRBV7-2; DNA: TGTGCCAGCAGCTCCAGGGGGGAGGATACGCAGTATTTT; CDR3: CASSSRGEDTQYF
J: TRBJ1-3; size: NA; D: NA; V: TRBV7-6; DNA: TGTGCCAGCAGCTCAGGCGGGGGCAAGGGAAACACCATATATTTT; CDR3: CASSSGGGKGNTIYF
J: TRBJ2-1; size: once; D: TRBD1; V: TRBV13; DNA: TGTGCCAGCAGTTTACAGGGGAACTACAATGAGCAGTTCTTC; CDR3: CASSLQGNYNEQFF
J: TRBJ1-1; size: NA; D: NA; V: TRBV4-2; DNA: TGTGCCAGCAGCCAACAGGCACAGATGAACACTGAAGCTTTCTTT; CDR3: CASSQQAQMNTEAFF
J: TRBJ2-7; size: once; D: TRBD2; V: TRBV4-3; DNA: TGCGCCAGCAGCCAAGTGTTAGCGGGTTCCTACGAGCAGCACTTC; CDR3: CASSQVLAGSYEQHF
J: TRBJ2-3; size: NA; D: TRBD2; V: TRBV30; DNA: TGTGCCTGGGCGGAAACTAGCGGGGGGGCCGGAGATACGCAGTATTTT; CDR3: CAWAETSGGAGDTQYF
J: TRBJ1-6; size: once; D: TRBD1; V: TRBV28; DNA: TGTGCCAGCAGTCCCGAAGCTCGAAGACAGGGCTATAATTCACCCCTCCACTTT; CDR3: CASSPEARRQGYNSPLHF
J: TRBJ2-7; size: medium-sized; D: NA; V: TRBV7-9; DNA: TGTGCCAGCAGCTTACCAGGGGAAGCGCCCGAGCAGTACTTC; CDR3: CASSLPGEAPEQYF
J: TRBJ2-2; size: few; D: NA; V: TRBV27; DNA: TGTGCCAGCAGTTTATCGACAGGACCGACCGGGGAGCTGTTTTTT; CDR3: CASSLSTGPTGELFF
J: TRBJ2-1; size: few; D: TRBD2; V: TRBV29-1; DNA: TGCAGCGCTCTGCTCCTAATAGCGGGGGGCTACAATGAGCAGTTCTTC; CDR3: CSALLLIAGGYNEQFF
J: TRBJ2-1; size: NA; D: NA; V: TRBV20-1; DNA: TGCAGTGCTCCCATCTACAATGAGCAGTTCTTC; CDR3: CSAPIYNEQFF
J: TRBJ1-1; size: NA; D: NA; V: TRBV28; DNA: TGTGCCAGCAGTTCTGACAGGTACACTGAAGCTTTCTTT; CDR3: CASSSDRYTEAFF
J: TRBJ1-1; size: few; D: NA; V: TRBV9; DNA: TGTGCCAGCAGCGTCCATGGACAGTTGAACACTGAAGCTTTCTTT; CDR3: CASSVHGQLNTEAFF
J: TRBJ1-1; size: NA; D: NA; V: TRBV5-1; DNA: TGCGCCAGCAGGACAGGCGCCGTCACTGAAGCTTTCTTT; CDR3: CASRTGAVTEAFF